The rows below give T cell receptor beta chains drawn from one sample of a study of cytomegalovirus exposure and HLA in healthy donors. The assay was immunoSEQ multiplex PCR, and TCRdb's table has in-frame clones only and misses some. The table records 150,000 to 200,000 clones, around 76% of them present only once. The sample consisted of PBMCs. Every receptor here comes from a woman in her thirties in good health and CMV-seropositive. CDR3s include the opening cysteine and the closing phenylalanine or tryptophan. The D gene is left open where the match is weak. The size entry is marked missing in some rows and otherwise reads once, few, many or a size class.

len	d_gene	j_gene	v_gene	abundance	CDR3nt	CDR3aa
14	TRBD1	TRBJ1-2	TRBV15	-	TGTGCCACCAGCAGAGACAGGGGGCGTTTTGGCTACACCTTC	CATSRDRGRFGYTF
13	-	TRBJ1-1	TRBV19	-	TGTGCCAGTAGTCCCCACAGGCAGACTGAAGCTTTCTTT	CASSPHRQTEAFF
17	TRBD1	TRBJ2-5	TRBV11-2	-	TGTGCCAGCAGATCAAAGTCCCGGGACAGGAGGCCAGAGACCCAGTACTTC	CASRSKSRDRRPETQYF
17	TRBD1	TRBJ2-5	TRBV4-3	-	TGCGCCAGCAGCCAAACACTCGACAGGGAGATCCAAGAGACCCAGTACTTC	CASSQTLDREIQETQYF
16	TRBD2	TRBJ2-1	TRBV12-5	-	TGTGCTAGTGGTTTGAAGCGACTAGCGGGTAACAATGAGCAGTTCTTC	CASGLKRLAGNNEQFF
15	TRBD1	TRBJ1-4	TRBV19	few	TGTGCCAGTAGTACCTACAGGGGGCCGGATGAAAAACTGTTTTTT	CASSTYRGPDEKLFF
18	TRBD2	TRBJ2-1	TRBV5-4	-	TGTGCCAGCAGCTTCCCCGGGACTAGCGGGAGGGGAGGCAATGAGCAGTTCTTC	CASSFPGTSGRGGNEQFF
15	-	TRBJ2-7	TRBV5-5	-	TGTGCCAGCAGCTTGTTAGTCGGCGGTTTCTACGAGCAGTACTTC	CASSLLVGGFYEQYF
13	-	TRBJ1-2	TRBV2	-	TGTGCCAGCAGTGAACACGGTAACTATGGCTACACCTTC	CASSEHGNYGYTF
16	-	TRBJ1-6	TRBV27	-	TGTGCCAGCAGTTTCCTTATCGGGTCGTATAATTCACCCCTCCACTTT	CASSFLIGSYNSPLHF
15	-	TRBJ1-6	TRBV30	-	TGTGCCTGGACCTCGCTGGACAGTAGAAATTCACCCCTCCACTTT	CAWTSLDSRNSPLHF
13	-	TRBJ1-1	TRBV2	-	TGTGCCAGCAGTCCTCACCTGGAGGGAGAAGCTTTCTTT	CASSPHLEGEAFF
15	TRBD1	TRBJ1-2	TRBV30	-	TGTGCCTGGGCCGACGACAGGGAATATTCCTATGGCTACACCTTC	CAWADDREYSYGYTF
15	-	TRBJ1-4	TRBV5-1	-	TGCGCCAGCAGCTTGTATCCAGGGATAGGTGAAAAACTGTTTTTT	CASSLYPGIGEKLFF
14	-	TRBJ1-1	TRBV19	-	TGTGCCACACGACAGGCGGTTTCTAACACTGAAGCTTTCTTT	CATRQAVSNTEAFF
15	-	TRBJ1-5	TRBV6-6	-	TGTGCCAGCAGTTACTCGGGAGGGGAAGGTCAGCCCCAGCATTTT	CASSYSGGEGQPQHF
13	TRBD1	TRBJ2-5	TRBV30	-	TGTGCCTGGAGAGACAGGGGGCCGGAGACCCAGTACTTC	CAWRDRGPETQYF
14	-	TRBJ1-2	TRBV6-5	-	TGTGCCAGCCTGAGCAGGGGAGGGGTCGATGGCTACACCTTC	CASLSRGGVDGYTF
15	-	TRBJ1-6	TRBV6-1	-	TGTGCCAGCAGTCCGACGACACAGCTCGATTCACCCCTCCACTTT	CASSPTTQLDSPLHF
13	-	TRBJ1-4	TRBV19	-	TGTGCCACCGCGGGGACGGGTAATGAAAAACTGTTTTTT	CATAGTGNEKLFF
20	TRBD1	TRBJ1-1	TRBV5-4	-	TGTGCCAGCAGCCCGTCGGACAGGGAGCTACCCAGAGGATTCGGCACTGAAGCTTTCTTT	CASSPSDRELPRGFGTEAFF
14	TRBD1	TRBJ2-2	TRBV6-1	-	TGTGCCAGCAACCGGGACAGGGTCACCGGGGAGCTGTTTTTT	CASNRDRVTGELFF
16	TRBD2	TRBJ2-3	TRBV28	-	TGTGCCAGCAGCCGATTAGCGGGGGGGCCGATAGATACGCAGTATTTT	CASSRLAGGPIDTQYF
14	-	TRBJ1-3	TRBV4-3	medium-sized	TGCGCCAGCAGCCTTCAGGGCCAGGGAAACACCATATATTTT	CASSLQGQGNTIYF